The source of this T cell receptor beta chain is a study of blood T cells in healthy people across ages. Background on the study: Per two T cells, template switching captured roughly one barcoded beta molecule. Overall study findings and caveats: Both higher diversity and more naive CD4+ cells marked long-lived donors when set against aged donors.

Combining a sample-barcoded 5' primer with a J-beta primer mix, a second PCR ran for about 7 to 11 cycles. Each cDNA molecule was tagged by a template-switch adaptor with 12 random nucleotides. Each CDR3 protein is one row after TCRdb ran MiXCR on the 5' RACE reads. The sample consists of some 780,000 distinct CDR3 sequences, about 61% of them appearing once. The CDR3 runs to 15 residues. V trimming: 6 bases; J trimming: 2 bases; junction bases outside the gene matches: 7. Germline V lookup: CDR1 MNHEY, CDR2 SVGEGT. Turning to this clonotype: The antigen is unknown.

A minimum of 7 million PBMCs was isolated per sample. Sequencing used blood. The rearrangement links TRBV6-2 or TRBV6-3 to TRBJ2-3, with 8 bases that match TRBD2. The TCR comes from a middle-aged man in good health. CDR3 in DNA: TGTGCCAGCAGAGCCGGGACTAGGAACACAGATACGCAGTATTTT. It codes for CASRAGTRNTDTQYF.